The 2 T cell receptor beta chains listed next were all sequenced from one sample in a study of identical twins. Each CDR3 protein gets one entry after TCRdb re-called the 5' RACE reads with MiXCR. The data hold some 250,000 distinct CDR3 sequences, with roughly 12% observed a single time. This sample also appeared in a second study, on yellow fever vaccine responses in identical twins.

Specimen: memory (CD45RO+) T cells sorted from blood. These receptors all come from a woman aged 18-35 years in good health.

Only a few counts were recorded for this clonotype. The J gene is TRBJ1-1, the V gene TRBV29-1; a weak D match, TRBD1 (6 bases). Germline CDR1 reads SQVTM; CDR2 reads ANQGSEA. CDR3 length: 14 amino acids. V was shortened by 5 bases and J by 0 bases, with 13 bases between the two germline ends. CDR3 DNA sequence: TGCAGCGTTTACACGGGGGGCTTGAACACTGAAGCTTTCTTT. This encodes CSVYTGGLNTEAFF.

This clonotype is medium-sized by share. The chain joins TRBV20-1 to TRBJ2-3; weak D call: TRBD2 (6 bases). Looked up from germline, CDR1 is DFQATT and CDR2 is SNEGSKA (reference sequence). With 6 bases removed from V and 2 bases from J, the gap between germline ends came to 18 bases. The CDR3 runs to 15 residues. The CDR3 region is CSAVLATPVTDTQYF. CDR3 DNA sequence: TGCAGTGCGGTACTAGCTACGCCGGTCACAGATACGCAGTATTTT.